This TCR beta chain was obtained from a study of blood T cell repertoires in COVID-19. In the authors' methods: Scientists estimated how many nucleated cells there were by amplifying reference gene primers. Assay used: immunoSEQ multiplex PCR; TCRdb lists only in-frame clones, some missing. V and J calls and clone size are copied from that table; D and trimming were computed from the DNA. This table holds roughly 300,000 clones, 70% to 90% found once. Participants came from about 24 US areas, aged about 18 to 89 years. Assignment of participants to cohorts was predicated upon participant-reported clinical history. Cohort 3 recovered donors had two negative PCRs, clearance, or symptom resolution. The CDR3 contains 16 residues. J was trimmed by 0 bases and V by 4 bases; bases with no gene match: 4. Germline V gene lookup returns CDR1 LNHDA and CDR2 SQIVND (reference sequence).

The sequence came from a woman in her 30s who had recovered from COVID-19. Sequenced material: PBMCs or T cells enriched from blood (not recorded which). The rearrangement joins TRBV19 to TRBJ2-2; 8 bases fit TRBD1. The CDR3 region is CASSTRTGTNTGELFF. CDR3 DNA: TGTGCCAGTAGTACACGGACAGGGACGAACACCGGGGAGCTGTTTTTT.